This T cell receptor beta chain was identified during a study of T cell changes during pregnancy in multiple sclerosis. Remarks on this clone: Germline and junction disagree at one end, which may indicate a read error.

TCRdb's copy holds only in-frame clones and misses some; the assay was immunoSEQ multiplex PCR. The data contain about 79,000 clones, 75% to 95% of them singletons. This CDR3 has 12 residues. Per germline, CDR1 SSHAT and CDR2 FNYEAQ (reference sequence). This clonotype was obtained from a female donor with multiple sclerosis, enrolled in a pregnancy study. The V and J genes are TRBV7-7 and TRBJ2-5; D not certain. The source material was CD4+ T cells from peripheral blood mononuclear cells, sampled in the second trimester of pregnancy. DNA for the CDR3: TGTGCTAGCAGCCCTATAGTGGAGACCCAGTACTTC. Protein: CASSPIVETQYF.